The clone carrying this T cell receptor (beta chain) was recorded at least ten times. Its target is not known. The germline V gene has CDR1 LNHNV and CDR2 YYDKDF (reference sequence). This CDR3 comprises 14 residues. The V gene end was trimmed by 4 bases and the J gene end by 2 bases; junction bases not matched to a gene: 4. Two oligonucleotides, mixed equimolar, formed the beta constant-region primer covering TRBC1 and TRBC2. Each CDR3 protein is one row after TCRdb ran MiXCR on the UMI-ligation and nested PCR reads. The sample includes some 100,000 distinct CDR3 sequences, roughly 7% seen only once; the top ten take 1.5% to 2%. Cells stained for CD3, CD4, CD8, CD45RA, CD27 and viability were sorted into four CD45RA/CD27 subsets. These data are taken from a study of naive and memory T cell subsets. Findings and caveats of the study: There was no ground truth to check naive and memory subset results. Clonotypes here are unpaired alpha or beta chain sequences. In naive cells, over 95% of TCR sequences were seen only once.

V usage is TRBV15 and J usage is TRBJ1-2, with 7 bases that match TRBD1. The sequence was obtained from a human donor in good health. The sequenced sample consisted of central memory CD4+ T cells from blood. Here the CDR3 reads CATSKGQKNYGYTF. The CDR3 nucleotides are TGTGCCACCAGCAAGGGACAGAAAAACTATGGCTACACCTTC.